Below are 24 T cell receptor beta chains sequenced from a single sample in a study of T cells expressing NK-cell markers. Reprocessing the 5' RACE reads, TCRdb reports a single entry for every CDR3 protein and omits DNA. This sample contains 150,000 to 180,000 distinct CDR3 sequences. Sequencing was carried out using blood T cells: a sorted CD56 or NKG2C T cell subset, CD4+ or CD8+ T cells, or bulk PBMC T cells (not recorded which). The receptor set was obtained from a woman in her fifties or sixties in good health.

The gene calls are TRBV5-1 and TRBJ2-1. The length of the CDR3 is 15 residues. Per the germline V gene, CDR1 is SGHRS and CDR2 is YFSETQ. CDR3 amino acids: CASNTGQPNYNEQFF.

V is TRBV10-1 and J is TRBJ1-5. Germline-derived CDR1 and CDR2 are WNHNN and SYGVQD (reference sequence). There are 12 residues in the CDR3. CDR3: CASSDSNQPQHF.

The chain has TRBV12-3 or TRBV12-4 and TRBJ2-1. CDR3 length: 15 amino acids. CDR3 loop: CASSVHTGLYNEQFF.

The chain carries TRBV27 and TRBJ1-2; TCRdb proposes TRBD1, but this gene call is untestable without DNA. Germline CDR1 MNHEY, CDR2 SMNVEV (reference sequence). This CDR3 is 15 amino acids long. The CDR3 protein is CASSLSRGQVYGYTF.

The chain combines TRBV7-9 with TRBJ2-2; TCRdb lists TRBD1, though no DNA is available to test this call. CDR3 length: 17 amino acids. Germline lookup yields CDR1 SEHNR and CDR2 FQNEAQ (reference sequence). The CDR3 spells CASSFRDRGLYTGELFF.

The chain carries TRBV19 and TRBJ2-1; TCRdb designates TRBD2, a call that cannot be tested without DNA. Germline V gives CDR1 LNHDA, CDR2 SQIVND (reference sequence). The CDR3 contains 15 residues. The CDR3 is CASSSEREGFYEQFF.

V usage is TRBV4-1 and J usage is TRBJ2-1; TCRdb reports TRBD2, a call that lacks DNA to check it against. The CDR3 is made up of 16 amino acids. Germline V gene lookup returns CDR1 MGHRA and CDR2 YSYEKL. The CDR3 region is CASRGLAGERGNEQFF.

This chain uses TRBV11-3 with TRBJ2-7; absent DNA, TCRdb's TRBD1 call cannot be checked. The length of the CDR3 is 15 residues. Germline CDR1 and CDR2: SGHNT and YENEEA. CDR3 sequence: CASSKLGTGAYEQYF.

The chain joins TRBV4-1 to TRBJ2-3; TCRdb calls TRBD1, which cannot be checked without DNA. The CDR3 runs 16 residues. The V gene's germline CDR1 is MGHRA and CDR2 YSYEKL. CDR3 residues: CASSQDPAGGIDTQYF.

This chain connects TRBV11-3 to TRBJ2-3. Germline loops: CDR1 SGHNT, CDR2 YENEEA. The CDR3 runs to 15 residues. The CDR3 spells CASSPDNTLTDTQYF.

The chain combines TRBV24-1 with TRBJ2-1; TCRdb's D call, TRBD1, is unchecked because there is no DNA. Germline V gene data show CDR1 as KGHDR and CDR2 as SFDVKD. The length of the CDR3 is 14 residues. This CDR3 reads CATSDFQGADEQFF.

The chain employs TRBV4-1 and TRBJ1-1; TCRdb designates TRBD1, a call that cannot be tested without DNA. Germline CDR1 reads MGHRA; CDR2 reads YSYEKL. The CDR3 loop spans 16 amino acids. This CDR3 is CASSLGGQGMWTEAFF.

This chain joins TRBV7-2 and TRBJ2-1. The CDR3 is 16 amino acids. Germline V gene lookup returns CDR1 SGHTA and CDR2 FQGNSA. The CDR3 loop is CASSLAGRSPNNEQFF.

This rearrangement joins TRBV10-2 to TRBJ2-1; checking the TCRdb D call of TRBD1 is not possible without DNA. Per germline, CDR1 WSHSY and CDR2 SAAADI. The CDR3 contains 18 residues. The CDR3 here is CASSEPRGQVSLYNEQFF.

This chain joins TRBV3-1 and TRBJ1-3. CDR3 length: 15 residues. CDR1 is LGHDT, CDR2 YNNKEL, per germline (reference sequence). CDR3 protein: CASSQDPLSGNTIYF.

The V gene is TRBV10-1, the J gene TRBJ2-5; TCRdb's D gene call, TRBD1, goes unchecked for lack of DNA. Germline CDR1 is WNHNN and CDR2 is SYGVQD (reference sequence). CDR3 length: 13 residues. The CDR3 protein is CASSETGQETQYF.

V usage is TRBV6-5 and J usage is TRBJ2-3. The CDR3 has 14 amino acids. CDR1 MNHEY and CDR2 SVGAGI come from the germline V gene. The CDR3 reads CASSATAWGDTQYF.

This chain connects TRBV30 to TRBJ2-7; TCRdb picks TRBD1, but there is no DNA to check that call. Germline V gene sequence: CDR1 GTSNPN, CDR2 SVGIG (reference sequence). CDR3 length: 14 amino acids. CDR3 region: CAWSGDIGEYEQYF.

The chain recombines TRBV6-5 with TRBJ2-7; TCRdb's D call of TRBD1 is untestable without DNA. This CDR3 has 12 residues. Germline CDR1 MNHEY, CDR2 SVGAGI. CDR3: CASSADPREQYF.

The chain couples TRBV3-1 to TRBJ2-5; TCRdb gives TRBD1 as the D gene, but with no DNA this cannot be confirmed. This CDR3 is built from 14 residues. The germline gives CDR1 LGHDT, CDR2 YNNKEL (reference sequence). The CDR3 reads CASSQQERGETQYF.

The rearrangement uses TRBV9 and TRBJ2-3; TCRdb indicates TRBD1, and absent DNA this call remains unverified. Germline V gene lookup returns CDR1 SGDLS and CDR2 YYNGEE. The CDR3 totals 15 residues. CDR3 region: CASSPTTGYLDTQYF.

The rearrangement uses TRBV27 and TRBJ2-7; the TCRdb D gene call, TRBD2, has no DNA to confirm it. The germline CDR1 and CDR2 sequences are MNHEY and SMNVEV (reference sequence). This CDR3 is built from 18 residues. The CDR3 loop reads CASSSRTSGRARPYEQYF.

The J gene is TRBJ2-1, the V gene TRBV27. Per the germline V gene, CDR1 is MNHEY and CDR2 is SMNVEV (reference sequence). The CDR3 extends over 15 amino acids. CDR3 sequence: CASSFSGIVRNEQFF.

This CDR3 is CSVAGQGVSQPQHF. This chain joins TRBV29-1 and TRBJ1-5; TCRdb's D call of TRBD1 is untestable without DNA. This CDR3 has 14 residues. Per the germline V gene, CDR1 is SQVTM and CDR2 is ANQGSEA.